This paragraph covers one T cell receptor (beta chain) sequence. Antigen specificity is unknown. A second roughly 6 to 11 cycle PCR used barcoded and J-beta primers. At least 2.5 million CDR3-containing paired-end reads were obtained per sample. TCRdb reprocessed the 5' RACE reads with MiXCR, giving one entry per CDR3 protein. Seen here are some 1.5 million distinct CDR3 sequences, 28% observed once, and the top ten hold less than 9.5%. CDR3 length equals 14 residues. V dropped 4 bases and J dropped 4 bases, with 15 bases sitting between them. Germline V gene data show CDR1 as SGHKS and CDR2 as YYEKEE (reference sequence). This entry is derived from a study of blood T cells in healthy people across ages. Notes on the study in general: A strong correlation was found between TCR beta diversity and the percentage of naive T cells. The long-lived group displayed more naive CD4+ cells, plus higher diversity, than the aged donors did.

J is TRBJ2-7 and V is TRBV5-5; possibly TRBD1 for D (6 bases). Sequenced: blood. This sequence originates from a woman between 25 and 40 years old in good health. This chain's CDR3 is CASSSSYRDYEQYF. The CDR3 DNA is TGTGCCAGCAGCAGTAGCTACAGGGATTACGAGCAGTACTTC.